This T cell receptor (beta chain) was sequenced in a study of T cells in Graves' hyperthyroidism and ophthalmopathy. General observations from the study: In validation, the model predicted ophthalmopathy. These predictions came a median approximately six months before onset.

A NOSPECS grade of at least 4, a Clinical Activity Score of at least 3 and duration under 3 months were recorded in ophthalmopathy patients. The PBMCs were taken from around 9 ml of fresh peripheral blood. Many counts were recorded for this clonotype. Its target is unknown. Researchers amplified the TCR beta CDR3 regions from RNA transcripts. The HTBI primer set drove a first-round RT-PCR of the TCR CDR3. TCRdb reprocessed the multiplex PCR reads via MiXCR and lists one record per CDR3 protein. The sample yields hundreds of thousands of distinct CDR3 sequences, roughly 14% seen once. With V trimmed by 6 bases and J by 6 bases, 2 bases remained unmatched. CDR3 length equals 12 residues. Germline V gene lookup returns CDR1 MNHEY and CDR2 SMNVEV (reference sequence).

Sequencing was carried out using blood. This chain links TRBV27 with TRBJ2-1; 7 nucleotides match TRBD1. The origin of this receptor is a young man with Graves' ophthalmopathy. The CDR3 protein is CASRYRGNEQFF. The CDR3 DNA is TGTGCCAGCAGGTACAGGGGCAATGAGCAGTTCTTC.